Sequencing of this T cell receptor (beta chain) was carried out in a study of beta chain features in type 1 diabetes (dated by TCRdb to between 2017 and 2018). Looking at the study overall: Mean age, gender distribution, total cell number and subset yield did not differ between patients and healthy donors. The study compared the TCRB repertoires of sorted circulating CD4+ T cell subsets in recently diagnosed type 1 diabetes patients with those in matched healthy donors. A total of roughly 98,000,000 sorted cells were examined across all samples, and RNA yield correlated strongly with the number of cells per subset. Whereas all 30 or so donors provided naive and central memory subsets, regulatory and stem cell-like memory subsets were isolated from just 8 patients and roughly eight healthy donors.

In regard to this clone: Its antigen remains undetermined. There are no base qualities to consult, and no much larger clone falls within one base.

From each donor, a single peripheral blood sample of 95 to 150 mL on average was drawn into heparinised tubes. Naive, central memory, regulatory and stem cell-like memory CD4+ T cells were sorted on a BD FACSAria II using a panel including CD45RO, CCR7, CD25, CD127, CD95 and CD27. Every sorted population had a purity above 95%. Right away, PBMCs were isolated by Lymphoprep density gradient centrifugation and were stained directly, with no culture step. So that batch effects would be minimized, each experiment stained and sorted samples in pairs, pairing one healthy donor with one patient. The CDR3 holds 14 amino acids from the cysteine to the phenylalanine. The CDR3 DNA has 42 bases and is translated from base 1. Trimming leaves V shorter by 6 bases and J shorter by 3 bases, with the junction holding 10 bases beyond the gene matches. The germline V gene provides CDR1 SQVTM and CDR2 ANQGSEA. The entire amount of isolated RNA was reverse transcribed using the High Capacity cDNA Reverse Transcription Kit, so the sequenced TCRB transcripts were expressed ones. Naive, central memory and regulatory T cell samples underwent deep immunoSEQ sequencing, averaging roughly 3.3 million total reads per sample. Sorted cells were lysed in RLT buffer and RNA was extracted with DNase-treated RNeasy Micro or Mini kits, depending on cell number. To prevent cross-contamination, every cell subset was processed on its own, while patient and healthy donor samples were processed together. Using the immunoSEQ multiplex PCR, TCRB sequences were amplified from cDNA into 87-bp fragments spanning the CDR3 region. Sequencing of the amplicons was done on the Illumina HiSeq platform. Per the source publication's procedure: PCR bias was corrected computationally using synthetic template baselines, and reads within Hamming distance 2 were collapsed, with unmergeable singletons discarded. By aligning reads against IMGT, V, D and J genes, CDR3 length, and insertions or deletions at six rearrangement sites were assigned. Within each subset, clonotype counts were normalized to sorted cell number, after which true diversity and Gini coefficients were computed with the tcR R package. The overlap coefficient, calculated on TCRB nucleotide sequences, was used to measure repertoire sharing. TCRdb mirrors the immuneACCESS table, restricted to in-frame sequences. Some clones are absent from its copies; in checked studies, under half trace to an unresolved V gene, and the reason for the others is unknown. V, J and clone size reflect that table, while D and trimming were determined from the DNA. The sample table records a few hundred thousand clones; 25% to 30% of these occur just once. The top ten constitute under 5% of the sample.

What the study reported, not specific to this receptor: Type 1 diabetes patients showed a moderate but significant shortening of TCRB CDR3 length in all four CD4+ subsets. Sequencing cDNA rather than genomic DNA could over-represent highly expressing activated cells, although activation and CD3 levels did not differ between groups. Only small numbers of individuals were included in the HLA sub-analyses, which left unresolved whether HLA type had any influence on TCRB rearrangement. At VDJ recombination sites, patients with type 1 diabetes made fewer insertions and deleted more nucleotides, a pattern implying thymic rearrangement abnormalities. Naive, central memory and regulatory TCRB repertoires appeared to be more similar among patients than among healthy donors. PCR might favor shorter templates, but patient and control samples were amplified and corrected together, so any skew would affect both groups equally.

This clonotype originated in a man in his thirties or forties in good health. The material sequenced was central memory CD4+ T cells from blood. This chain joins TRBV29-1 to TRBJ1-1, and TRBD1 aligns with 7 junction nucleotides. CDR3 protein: CSVTGALLYTEAFF. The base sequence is TGCAGCGTAACAGGGGCCCTCTTATACACTGAAGCTTTCTTT.